These 13 T cell receptor beta chains were sequenced from one sample in a study of blood T cell repertoires in COVID-19. Data came from immunoSEQ multiplex PCR; TCRdb stores just in-frame clones and leaves some out. Of 110,000 to 150,000 clones listed, 80% to 90% are singletons. Sequenced sample: peripheral blood. Receptors originate from a man in his 60s with active or convalescent COVID-19.

V and J are TRBV18 and TRBJ2-5; 7 bases are shared with TRBD2. The CDR3 extends over 16 amino acids. V was pared by 0 bases and J by 5 bases, with 9 bases of the junction left unmatched. Germline V gene data show CDR1 as KGHSH and CDR2 as LQKENI. CDR3 in DNA: TGTGCCAGCTCACCACCGGAGCTAGCGGCGACGGAGACCCAGTACTTC. It specifies CASSPPELAATETQYF.

About this clone itself: An end of the junction differs from the germline gene, which may be a read error. The J gene is TRBJ2-7, the V gene TRBV6-5; 7 nucleotides line up with TRBD1. Germline values: CDR1 MNHEY, CDR2 SVGAGI. The CDR3 is made up of 13 amino acids. The CDR3 DNA follows: TGTGCCAGCAGTTACTCAGGGCGGGCAGGGGGTATATTC. Residues: CASSYSGRAGGIF.

The chain joins TRBV27 to TRBJ1-2, with D perhaps matching TRBD1 (5 bases). Germline CDR1 and CDR2: MNHEY and SMNVEV (reference sequence). This CDR3 region has 14 residues. V shed 0 bases and J shed 5 bases, with 10 bases lying between them. The CDR3 reads CASSLSGQGYGYTF. DNA for the CDR3: TGTGCCAGCAGTTTATCTGGCCAGGGATATGGCTACACCTTC.

The J gene is TRBJ2-4, the V gene TRBV3-1 (or the pseudogene TRBV3-2), with 8 bases lining up with TRBD2. After removal of 4 bases from V and 3 bases from J, the junction contained 2 bases not matched to a gene. This CDR3 has 14 amino acids. CDR1 and CDR2 from the germline V gene are LGHDT and YNNKEL (reference sequence). This chain's CDR3 is CASSPGGGKNIQYF. CDR3 DNA sequence: TGTGCCAGCAGCCCCGGGGGGGGCAAAAACATTCAGTACTTC.

The chain recombines TRBV29-1 with TRBJ2-3, with D uncertain. The CDR3 has 12 residues. Deletions cut 5 bases from V and 3 bases from J, with 9 bases between. Looked up from germline, CDR1 is SQVTM and CDR2 is ANQGSEA. CDR3 sequence (DNA): TGCAGCGTTCGGAAGGAGACAGATACGCAGTATTTT. It translates to CSVRKETDTQYF.

CDR3 protein: CASSLAGVSTGELFF. The CDR3 DNA sequence: TGTGCCAGCAGCCTAGCGGGAGTGAGCACCGGGGAGCTGTTTTTT. The chain recombines TRBV11-3 with TRBJ2-2, with 10 positions matching TRBD2. The length of the CDR3 is 15 residues. Germline V CDR1 and CDR2: SGHNT, YENEEA. With V trimmed by 5 bases and J by 4 bases, 4 bases remained unmatched.

The chain uses TRBV18 and TRBJ2-7, with TRBD2 identical over 11 bases. Per the germline V gene, CDR1 is KGHSH and CDR2 is LQKENI. The CDR3 runs 15 residues. The ends lost 3 bases at V and 4 bases at J; junction bases unmatched: 5. The CDR3 DNA follows: TGTGCCAGCTCACCCTCGACTAGCGGGGATTACGAGCAGTACTTC. This translates into CASSPSTSGDYEQYF.

The chain links TRBV19 to TRBJ1-3; TRBD1 matches at 8 bases. Trimming at V came to 5 bases and at J to 0 bases, leaving 6 bases not matched to a gene. The germline gives CDR1 LNHDA, CDR2 SQIVND (reference sequence). This CDR3 has 16 amino acids. The CDR3 DNA reads TGTGCCAGTAGTCCTCGGGACAGGTACTCTGGAAACACCATATATTTT. It codes for CASSPRDRYSGNTIYF.

This clone was observed a single time. The chain recombines TRBV30 with TRBJ2-2; 8 bases line up with TRBD1. From germline, CDR1 is GTSNPN and CDR2 SVGIG (reference sequence). This CDR3 has 15 amino acids. J was trimmed by 3 bases and V by 3 bases; bases with no gene match: 6. The CDR3 sequence: CAWRGDRRDTGELFF. The CDR3 coding sequence is TGTGCCTGGAGGGGGGACAGGAGGGACACCGGGGAGCTGTTTTTT.

V usage is TRBV25-1 and J usage is TRBJ1-2, with D perhaps matching TRBD1 (6 bases). Germline CDR1 reads MGHDK; CDR2 reads SYGVNS. CDR3 length equals 14 residues. Trimming pared 8 bases from V and 8 bases from J, leaving 21 bases between. CDR3 nucleotides: TGTGCCAGCGGGTGGACAGCCCGATGTAGAGGCTACACCTTC. Its translation is CASGWTARCRGYTF.

This sequence joins TRBV30 and TRBJ1-4, with D hard to call. The V gene's germline CDR1 is GTSNPN and CDR2 SVGIG (reference sequence). The V and J ends lost 0 bases and 8 bases respectively, with 13 bases between them. The CDR3 contains 14 residues. CDR3 sequence reads: CAWSVLSGGEKLFF. For the CDR3, the DNA is TGTGCCTGGAGTGTATTATCTGGAGGCGAAAAACTGTTTTTT.

CDR3 sequence (DNA): TGCAGCGTGGCACAGGGGGCGTGGGGCTACACCTTC. It translates to CSVAQGAWGYTF. This rearrangement joins TRBV29-1 to TRBJ1-2, with 9 bases aligning to TRBD1. The length of the CDR3 is 12 residues. In germline, CDR1 is SQVTM, CDR2 ANQGSEA. After removal of 6 bases from V and 8 bases from J, the junction contained 7 bases not matched to a gene.

The rearrangement joins TRBV4-1 to TRBJ1-1, with 8 bases identical to TRBD1. The length of the CDR3 is 14 residues. CDR1 is MGHRA, CDR2 YSYEKL, per germline. The trim removed 5 bases at V and 3 bases at J, leaving 5 bases unmatched. Here the CDR3 reads CASSVQGGDTEAFF. Here the CDR3 DNA reads TGCGCCAGCAGCGTACAGGGGGGGGACACTGAAGCTTTCTTT.